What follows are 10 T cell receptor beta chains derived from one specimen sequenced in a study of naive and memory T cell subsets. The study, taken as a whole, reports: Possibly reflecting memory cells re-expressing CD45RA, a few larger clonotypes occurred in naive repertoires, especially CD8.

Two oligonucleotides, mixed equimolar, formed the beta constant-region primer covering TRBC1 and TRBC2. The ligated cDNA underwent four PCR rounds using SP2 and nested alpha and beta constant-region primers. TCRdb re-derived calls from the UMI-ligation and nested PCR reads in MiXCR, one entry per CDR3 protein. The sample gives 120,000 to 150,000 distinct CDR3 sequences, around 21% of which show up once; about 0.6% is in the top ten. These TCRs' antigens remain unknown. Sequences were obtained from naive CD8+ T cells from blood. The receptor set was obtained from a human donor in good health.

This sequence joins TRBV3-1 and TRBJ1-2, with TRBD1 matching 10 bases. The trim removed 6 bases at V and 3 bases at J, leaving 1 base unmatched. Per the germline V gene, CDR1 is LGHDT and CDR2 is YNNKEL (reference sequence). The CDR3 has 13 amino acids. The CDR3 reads CASSGQGDYGYTF. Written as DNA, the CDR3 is TGTGCCAGCAGTGGACAGGGGGACTATGGCTACACCTTC.

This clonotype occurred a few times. The CDR3 nucleotides are TGTGCCAGCAGCCCTGAGGCGCTCTACTCTGGAAACACCATATATTTT. As protein: CASSPEALYSGNTIYF. The V gene is TRBV7-8, the J gene TRBJ1-3; D not certain. Trimming removed 5 bases at V and 0 bases at J, with 14 bases between. CDR1 is SGHVS and CDR2 is FQNEAQ in the germline V gene. This CDR3 spans 16 amino acids.

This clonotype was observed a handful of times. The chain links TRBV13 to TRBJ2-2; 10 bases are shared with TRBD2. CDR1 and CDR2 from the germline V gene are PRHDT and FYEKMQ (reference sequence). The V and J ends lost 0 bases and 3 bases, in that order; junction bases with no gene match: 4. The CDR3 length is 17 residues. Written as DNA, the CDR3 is TGTGCCAGCAGCTTAGGACTAGCGGGGAGTTACACCGGGGAGCTGTTTTTT. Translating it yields CASSLGLAGSYTGELFF. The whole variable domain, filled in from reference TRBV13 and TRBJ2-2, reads AAGVIQSPRHLIKEKRETATLKCYPIPRHDTVYWYQQGPGQDPQFLISFYEKMQSDKGSIPDRFSAQQFSDYHSELNMSSLELGDSALYFCASSLGLAGSYTGELFFGEGSRLTVL.

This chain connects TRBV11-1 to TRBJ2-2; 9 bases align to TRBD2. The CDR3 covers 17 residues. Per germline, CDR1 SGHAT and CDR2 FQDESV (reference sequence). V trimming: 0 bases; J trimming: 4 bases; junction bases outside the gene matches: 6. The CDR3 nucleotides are TGTGCCAGCAGCTTAGCGCGGGGACTAGCAGGCACCGGGGAGCTGTTTTTT. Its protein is CASSLARGLAGTGELFF.

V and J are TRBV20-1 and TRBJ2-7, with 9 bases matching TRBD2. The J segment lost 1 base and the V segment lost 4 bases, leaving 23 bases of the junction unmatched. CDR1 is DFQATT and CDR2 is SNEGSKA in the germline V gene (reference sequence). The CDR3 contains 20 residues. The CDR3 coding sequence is TGCAGTGCTAACCCTTCCTTAACCGGGACTAGCTCACTCCTTTCCTACGAGCAGTACTTC. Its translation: CSANPSLTGTSSLLSYEQYF.

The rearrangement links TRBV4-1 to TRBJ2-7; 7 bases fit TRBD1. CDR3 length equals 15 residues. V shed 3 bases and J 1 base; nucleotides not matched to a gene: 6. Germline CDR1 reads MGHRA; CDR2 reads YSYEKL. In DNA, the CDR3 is TGCGCCAGCAGCCAGATCAAGGACAGGTCCTACGAGCAGTACTTC. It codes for CASSQIKDRSYEQYF.

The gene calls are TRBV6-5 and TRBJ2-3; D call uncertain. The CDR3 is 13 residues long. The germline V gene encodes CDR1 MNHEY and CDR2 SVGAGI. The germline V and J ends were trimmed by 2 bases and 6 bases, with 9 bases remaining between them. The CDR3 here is CASSYGIRDTQYF. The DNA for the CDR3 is TGTGCCAGCAGTTACGGTATCCGGGATACGCAGTATTTT.

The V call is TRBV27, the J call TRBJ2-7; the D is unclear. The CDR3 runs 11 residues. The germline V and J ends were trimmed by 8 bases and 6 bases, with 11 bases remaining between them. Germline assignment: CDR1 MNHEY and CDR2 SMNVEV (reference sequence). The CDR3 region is CASLQSGEQYF. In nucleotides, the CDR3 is TGTGCCAGCCTGCAGAGTGGCGAGCAGTACTTC.

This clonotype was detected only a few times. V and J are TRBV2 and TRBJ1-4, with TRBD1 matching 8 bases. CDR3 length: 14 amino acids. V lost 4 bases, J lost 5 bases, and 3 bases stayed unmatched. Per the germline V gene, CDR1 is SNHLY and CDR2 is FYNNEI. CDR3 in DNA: TGTGCCAGCAGTGCGACAGGGGCGAATGAAAAACTGTTTTTT. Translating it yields CASSATGANEKLFF.

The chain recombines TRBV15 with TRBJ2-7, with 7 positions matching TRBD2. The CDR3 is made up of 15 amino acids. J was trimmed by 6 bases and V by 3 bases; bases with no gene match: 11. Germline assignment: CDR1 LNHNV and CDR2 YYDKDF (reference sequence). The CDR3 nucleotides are TGTGCCACCAGCAGTTGGGATGCGGGGGTCAGCGAGCAGTACTTC. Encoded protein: CATSSWDAGVSEQYF.